This T cell receptor beta chain derives from a study of blood T cell repertoires in COVID-19. As for the study in general: The samples span acute and convalescent COVID-19 from the United States, Italy and Spain.

Germline CDR1 and CDR2: MGHRA and YSYEKL. The length of the CDR3 is 18 residues. V was cut by 1 base and J by 7 bases, with 22 bases left in between. This table comes from immunoSEQ multiplex PCR, and its TCRdb copy is limited to in-frame clones, with some not included. The table shows about 220,000 clones, with approximately 83% occurring only once. The clonotype originates from a woman in her 30s who had recovered from COVID-19. Sequenced: peripheral blood. The J gene is TRBJ1-4, the V gene TRBV4-1, with a possible D match to TRBD1 (5 bases). Here the CDR3 DNA reads TGCGCCAGCAGCCAAGGGGGGGGGATGAAGGTTCGAGCTGAAAAACTGTTTTTT. Its translation: CASSQGGGMKVRAEKLFF.